A selection of T cell receptor beta chains follows, all from one sample in a study of cytomegalovirus exposure and HLA in healthy donors. The method was immunoSEQ multiplex PCR; TCRdb's version includes in-frame clones alone and lacks a portion of them. Of about 220,000 clones listed, around nine tenths were seen once; the top ten hold 0.85% to 1.2%. The sample taken for sequencing was PBMCs. The receptors stem from a woman younger than 35 in good health and CMV-seronegative. Both conserved end residues are part of each CDR3. The D gene is left open where the match is weak.

J,V,D,DNA,CDR3
TRBJ2-7,TRBV7-9,TRBD2,TGTGCCAGCAGCTCCCGGACTAGCGGGACGACCTACGAGCAGTACTTC,CASSSRTSGTTYEQYF
TRBJ2-2,TRBV30,-,TGTGCCTGGAGTGTCACCAGCACCGGGGAGCTGTTTTTT,CAWSVTSTGELFF
TRBJ1-2,TRBV2,TRBD1,TGTGCCAGCAGTGAACTTGGGACAGAAGATGGCTACACCTTC,CASSELGTEDGYTF
TRBJ2-4,TRBV11-2,TRBD2,TGTGCCAGCAGGCCCGGGACTAGCGGGACAAACATTCAGTACTTC,CASRPGTSGTNIQYF
TRBJ2-7,TRBV7-2,TRBD1,TGTGCCAGCAGCAGACAGGGGGCCCGGCAGTACTTC,CASSRQGARQYF
TRBJ2-1,TRBV11-2,TRBD2,TGTGCCAGCAGCTTTTGGACTAGCGGATTCAATGAGCAGTTCTTC,CASSFWTSGFNEQFF
TRBJ2-7,TRBV11-2,TRBD1,TGTGCCAGCAGCTTAGTTAGGACAGGGGGTGCCTACGAGCAGTACTTC,CASSLVRTGGAYEQYF
TRBJ2-3,TRBV29-1,TRBD1,TGCAGCGTTGAAGAAAGGACAGGGGGCACAGATACGCAGTATTTT,CSVEERTGGTDTQYF
TRBJ1-1,TRBV27,-,TGTGCCAGCAGTCCCTCTCCCCTCCCTGAAGCTTTCTTT,CASSPSPLPEAFF
TRBJ2-7,TRBV28,TRBD1,TGTGCCAGCAGTTTTTCCGGTGGACAGGGGGCTTACGAGCAGTACTTC,CASSFSGGQGAYEQYF
TRBJ1-2,TRBV4-1,-,TGCGCCAGCAGCCAAGAGATGGTTCGGGAGCGGAATGGCTACACCTTC,CASSQEMVRERNGYTF
TRBJ2-1,TRBV4-1,TRBD2,TGCGCCAGCAGCCCCGAGGGACTAGCGGAGGGGCGGGGGGGTGAGCAGTTCTTC,CASSPEGLAEGRGGEQFF
TRBJ2-7,TRBV4-1,-,TGCGCCAGCAGCCAAGATAAGATGCGGTACGAGCAGTACTTC,CASSQDKMRYEQYF
TRBJ1-2,TRBV7-6,-,TGTGCCAGCAGCTTAAGGTCAGGGGATGGCTACACCTTC,CASSLRSGDGYTF
TRBJ2-1,TRBV10-3,TRBD1,TGTGCCATCACTCCGGGACAGGGAGCCTACAATGAGCAGTTCTTC,CAITPGQGAYNEQFF
TRBJ2-2,TRBV2,-,TGTGCCAGCAGGGCGGGGCGCGCCGGGGAGCTGTTTTTT,CASRAGRAGELFF